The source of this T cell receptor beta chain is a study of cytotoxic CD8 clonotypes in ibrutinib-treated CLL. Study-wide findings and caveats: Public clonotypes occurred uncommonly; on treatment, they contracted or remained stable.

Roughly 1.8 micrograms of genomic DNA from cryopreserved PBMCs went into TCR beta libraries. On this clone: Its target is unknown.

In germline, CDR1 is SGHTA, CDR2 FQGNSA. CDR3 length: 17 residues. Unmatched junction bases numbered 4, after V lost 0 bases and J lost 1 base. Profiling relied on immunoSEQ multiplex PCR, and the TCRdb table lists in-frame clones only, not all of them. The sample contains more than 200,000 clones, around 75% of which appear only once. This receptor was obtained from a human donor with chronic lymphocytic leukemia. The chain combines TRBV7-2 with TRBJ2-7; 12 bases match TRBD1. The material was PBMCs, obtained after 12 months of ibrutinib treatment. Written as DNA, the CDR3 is TGTGCCAGCAGCTTAGCCCCGGGACAGGGGGCATCCTACGAGCAGTACTTC. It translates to CASSLAPGQGASYEQYF. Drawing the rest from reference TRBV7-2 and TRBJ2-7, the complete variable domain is GAGVSQSPSNKVTEKGKDVELRCDPISGHTALYWYRQSLGQGLEFLIYFQGNSAPDKSGLPSDRFSAERTGGSVSTLTIQRTQQEDSAVYLCASSLAPGQGASYEQYFGPGTRLTVT.